These 9 T cell receptor beta chains were all obtained from the same sample, sequenced in a study of T-cell reconstitution after alpha-beta-depleted transplantation in children. It was with unique molecular identifiers that the TCRbeta library was prepared. MiXCR, run by TCRdb on the PCR reads, gives a single entry per CDR3 protein. The sample yields hundreds of thousands of distinct CDR3 sequences, 15% to 20% seen once. The sequencing used PBMCs, mostly from graft donor cells, collected 360 days after TCRalphabeta/CD19-depleted stem cell transplant. These receptors were taken from a boy under two years old who had a stem cell transplant for Wiskott-Aldrich syndrome, so the T cells may come from the graft donor.

This clonotype was counted a few times. The V and J genes are TRBV12-3 or TRBV12-4 and TRBJ1-2, with TRBD1 matching 7 bases. V trimming: 4 bases; J trimming: 5 bases; junction bases outside the gene matches: 4. The CDR3 extends over 13 amino acids. The CDR3, as DNA: TGTGCCAGCAGTTGGACAGGTCGTTATGGCTACACCTTC. Amino acids: CASSWTGRYGYTF.

This clonotype was seen only a few times. CDR3: CASSQGPSGRIYNEQFF. In DNA form, the CDR3 reads TGCGCCAGCAGCCAAGGACCTAGCGGGAGAATCTACAATGAGCAGTTCTTC. The chain uses TRBV4-3 and TRBJ2-1; 10 bases are shared with TRBD2. The CDR3 spans 17 residues. The germline CDR1 and CDR2 sequences are LGHNA and YSLEER. Losses at the gene ends were 1 base for V and 3 bases for J; bases not matched to a gene: 6.

This clonotype came up a few times. This rearrangement joins TRBV11-1 to TRBJ2-6; D is undetermined. The CDR3 has 18 residues. V lost 2 bases to trimming and J lost 0 bases, with 14 bases between them. Germline CDR1 is SGHAT and CDR2 is FQDESV (reference sequence). This CDR3 is CASSLSRLTTSGANVLTF. Here the CDR3 DNA reads TGTGCCAGCAGCTTAAGCCGCCTGACAACCTCTGGGGCCAACGTCCTGACTTTC.

This chain joins TRBV4-1 and TRBJ1-5; D is uncertain. The V and J ends lost 3 bases and 0 bases respectively, with 3 bases between them. The CDR3 covers 13 residues. Germline CDR1 is MGHRA and CDR2 is YSYEKL. The CDR3 loop reads CASSQSSNQPQHF. As DNA, the CDR3 is TGCGCCAGCAGCCAGAGTAGCAATCAGCCCCAGCATTTT.

CDR3 amino acids: CSVEDYNEQFF. In DNA, the CDR3 is TGCAGCGTTGAGGACTACAATGAGCAGTTCTTC. V and J are TRBV29-1 and TRBJ2-1, with D hard to call. Germline assignment: CDR1 SQVTM and CDR2 ANQGSEA. V was cut by 3 bases and J by 3 bases, with 3 bases left in between. The CDR3 has 11 residues.

This clonotype was observed many times. The V gene is TRBV12-3 or TRBV12-4, the J gene TRBJ2-3; D is ambiguous. The ends were cut back, 4 bases at V and 1 base at J, with 6 bases in the middle. This CDR3 has 13 amino acids. CDR3 in DNA: TGTGCCAGCAGTTCTTGGGGCACAGATACGCAGTATTTT. Its translation is CASSSWGTDTQYF.

This chain joins TRBV27 and TRBJ1-2; 8 positions agree with TRBD1. The junction had 4 bases not matched to a gene; V was cut back by 6 bases and J by 4 bases. The germline gives CDR1 MNHEY, CDR2 SMNVEV (reference sequence). The CDR3 covers 13 residues. The CDR3 sequence: CASSPTGVYGYTF. As DNA, the CDR3 is TGTGCCAGCAGCCCGACAGGGGTCTATGGCTACACCTTC.

This chain joins TRBV5-1 and TRBJ2-1; 10 bases map to TRBD2. V lost 1 base and J lost 6; bases outside the gene matches: 7. CDR3 length equals 16 residues. Germline loops: CDR1 SGHRS, CDR2 YFSETQ. DNA of the CDR3: TGCGCCAGCAGCTTGCGGCCCTGGACTAGCGGCAATGAGCAGTTCTTC. This gives the protein CASSLRPWTSGNEQFF.

V and J are TRBV14 and TRBJ1-2, with a possible D match to TRBD1 (6 bases). The CDR3 runs 14 residues. Trimming shortened V by 4 bases and J by 4 bases, and 13 bases separated the two germline ends. Germline CDR1 is SGHDN and CDR2 is FVKESK. CDR3 protein: CASSPYRARYGYTF. CDR3 DNA: TGTGCCAGCAGCCCCTACAGGGCTCGCTATGGCTACACCTTC.